This T cell receptor beta chain derives from a study of T cells in localized non-small cell lung cancer. Study-level results: Only one tumor region went through sequencing, so heterogeneity may still be there. Adjacent lung held a median 57 of the top 100 tumor clones.

Germline CDR1 MGHDK, CDR2 SYGVNS. V lost 4 bases, J lost 5 bases, and 17 bases lay in between. The length of the CDR3 is 16 residues. Concerning this clone itself: Its matching antigen is unknown.

Produced via immunoSEQ multiplex PCR; TCRdb's table is partial and in-frame only. The data hold roughly 2,700 clones, with more than 25% observed a single time. The chain recombines TRBV25-1 with TRBJ1-4; TRBD1 might be the D (5 bases). The sequence derives from a female donor at least 60 years old with stage I squamous cell lung carcinoma. This sample comprised normal lung tissue next to the tumor, obtained before any cancer treatment. CDR3 sequence (DNA): TGTGCCAGCAGTGGACGACAAGGGGACCTAAATGAAAAACTGTTTTTT. Residues: CASSGRQGDLNEKLFF.